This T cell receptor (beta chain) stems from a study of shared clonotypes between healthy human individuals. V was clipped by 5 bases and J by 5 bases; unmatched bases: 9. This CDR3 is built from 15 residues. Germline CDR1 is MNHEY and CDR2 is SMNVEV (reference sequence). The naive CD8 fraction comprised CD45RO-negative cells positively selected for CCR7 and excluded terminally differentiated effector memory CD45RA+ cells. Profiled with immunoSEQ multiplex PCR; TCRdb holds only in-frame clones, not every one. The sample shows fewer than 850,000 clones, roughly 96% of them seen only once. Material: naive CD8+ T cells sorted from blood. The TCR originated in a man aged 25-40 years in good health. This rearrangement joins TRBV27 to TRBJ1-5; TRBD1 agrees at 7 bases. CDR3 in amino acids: CASSLRGQVDQPQHF. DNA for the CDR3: TGTGCCAGCAGTCTGAGGGGGCAGGTTGATCAGCCCCAGCATTTT.